This entry is about one T cell receptor (beta chain). This CDR3 has 12 residues. The ends were cut back, 5 bases at V and 5 bases at J, with 9 bases in the middle. Germline V gene data show CDR1 as MNHEY and CDR2 as SVGEGT. These data originate in a study of Ad26.COV2.S vaccination and SARS-CoV-2 variants. Only in-frame clones appear in the TCRdb table, and some are missing; sequencing was by immunoSEQ multiplex PCR. The sample has some 290,000 clones; 70% to 90% are singletons. Treatment denoted: some 19 received Ad26.COV2.S at low or high dose, single or two shots; several received placebo; per-sample allocation not given. At day 63 after the first vaccine or placebo injection, samples were drawn.

J is TRBJ2-5 and V is TRBV6-2 or TRBV6-3; unclear D gene. Specimen: peripheral blood, collected in a trial of Ad26.COV2.S vaccine versus placebo. The TCR was taken from a person aged 18-60 years who received the Ad26.COV2.S COVID-19 vaccine or a placebo. CDR3 nucleotides: TGTGCCAGCAGTGGGTTTTGGGAGACCCAGTACTTC. Translation: CASSGFWETQYF.